Each of the 27 T cell receptor beta chains below was sequenced from the same sample in a study of blood T cell repertoires in COVID-19. Here immunoSEQ multiplex PCR was the method, and the copy in TCRdb shows in-frame clones only, minus some. The sample has fewer than 350,000 clones; around nine tenths are singletons. Material for sequencing was peripheral blood. These receptors were obtained from a woman between 65 and 79 years old with COVID-19, enrolled during active disease.

J is TRBJ2-1 and V is TRBV24-1; D might be TRBD1 (6 bases). CDR3 length: 13 amino acids. V was trimmed by 4 bases and J by 10 bases, leaving 13 bases between them. CDR1 and CDR2 (germline): KGHDR, SFDVKD. The DNA of the CDR3 is TGTGCCACCAGTGAAAACAGGGCAAGGGAGCAGTTCTTC. Protein: CATSENRAREQFF.

The V and J genes are TRBV2 and TRBJ2-7, with TRBD1 as a possible D gene (5 bases). V lost 7 bases, J lost 4 bases, and 17 bases lay in between. This CDR3 region has 14 residues. The germline V gene has CDR1 SNHLY and CDR2 FYNNEI. The CDR3 nucleotides read TGTGCCAGCACTTTGACAGACATATTTTACGAGCAGTACTTC. Protein product: CASTLTDIFYEQYF.

CDR3 bases: TGTGCCAGCAGCCTACAGGATGAAGCTTTCTTT. The encoded protein is CASSLQDEAFF. The rearrangement uses TRBV7-2 and TRBJ1-1; weak D call: TRBD1 (5 bases). Trimming took 5 bases from V and 7 from J, leaving 8 bases between them. Germline V gene data show CDR1 as SGHTA and CDR2 as FQGNSA. This CDR3 is 11 amino acids long.

This sequence joins TRBV24-1 and TRBJ2-7, with 7 positions matching TRBD1. CDR1 is KGHDR and CDR2 is SFDVKD in the germline V gene. This CDR3 spans 14 amino acids. Trimming cost V 3 bases and J 3 bases; bases outside gene matches: 4. CDR3 in amino acids: CATSDPRTGYEQYF. CDR3 DNA sequence: TGTGCCACCAGTGATCCTAGGACAGGCTACGAGCAGTACTTC.

The V call is TRBV7-3, the J call TRBJ1-3, with D possibly being TRBD1 (6 bases). V was cut by 3 bases and J by 0 bases, with 9 bases left in between. The length of the CDR3 is 15 residues. Germline V gene data show CDR1 as SGHTA and CDR2 as FQGTGA. The CDR3 sequence is CASSLGRGSGNTIYF. CDR3 sequence (DNA): TGTGCCAGCAGCTTGGGCAGGGGCTCTGGAAACACCATATATTTT.

V gene TRBV24-1 combines with J gene TRBJ1-1; 12 nucleotides line up with TRBD1. This CDR3 is built from 16 residues. The germline gives CDR1 KGHDR, CDR2 SFDVKD. The V and J ends lost 3 bases and 9 bases, in that order; junction bases with no gene match: 10. CDR3 nucleotides: TGTGCCACCAGTGATGCCGGGGGACAGGGGGCCAATAAAGCTTTCTTT. Encoded protein: CATSDAGGQGANKAFF.

The chain combines TRBV7-9 with TRBJ1-1, with 11 bases lining up with TRBD1. CDR3 length equals 17 residues. CDR1 SEHNR and CDR2 FQNEAQ come from the germline V gene (reference sequence). J lost 1 base, V lost 5 bases, and 9 bases had no gene match. In nucleotides, the CDR3 is TGTGCCAGCAGCCCGAAAATAGGACAGGGGGCGAACACTGAAGCTTTCTTT. Translation gives CASSPKIGQGANTEAFF.

V gene TRBV28 combines with J gene TRBJ1-5; the match to TRBD1 covers 10 bases. With V trimmed by 6 bases and J by 5 bases, 7 bases remained unmatched. CDR3 size: 15 residues. Germline CDR1 reads MDHEN; CDR2 reads SYDVKM. The CDR3 here is CASSPWTGGDQPQHF. CDR3 in DNA: TGTGCCAGCAGCCCCTGGACAGGGGGTGATCAGCCCCAGCATTTT.

This clone was seen only once. The chain joins TRBV9 to TRBJ2-3; the D gene is possibly TRBD1 (5 bases). Germline V CDR1 and CDR2: SGDLS, YYNGEE. V lost 3 bases and J lost 5, with 10 bases in between. The CDR3 is made up of 13 amino acids. CDR3 protein: CASSGGSVDTQYF. The CDR3 DNA is TGTGCCAGCAGCGGGGGCTCGGTAGATACGCAGTATTTT. The full variable domain, in which reference TRBV9 and TRBJ2-3 provide the parts outside the CDR3, is DSGVTQTPKHLITATGQRVTLRCSPRSGDLSVYWYQQSLDQGLQFLIQYYNGEERAKGNILERFSAQQFPDLHSELNLSSLELGDSALYFCASSGGSVDTQYFGPGTRLTVL.

The V call is TRBV6-1, the J call TRBJ1-1, with 9 nucleotides matching TRBD1. V gave up 4 bases and J gave up 0 bases; unmatched junction bases: 6. CDR3 size: 16 residues. The V gene's germline CDR1 is MNHNS and CDR2 SASEGT. CDR3 region: CASSVRTGDMNTEAFF. The CDR3 bases are TGTGCCAGCAGTGTACGGACAGGGGACATGAACACTGAAGCTTTCTTT.

The CDR3: CASSLAVDRGGTDTQYF. In nucleotides, the CDR3 is TGTGCCAGCAGCTTAGCAGTTGACAGGGGCGGCACAGATACGCAGTATTTT. This rearrangement joins TRBV11-3 to TRBJ2-3; TRBD1 aligns across 8 bases. There are 17 residues in the CDR3. Trimming cost V 1 base and J 1 base; bases outside gene matches: 7. Germline V gene sequence: CDR1 SGHNT, CDR2 YENEEA. Looking up the rest from reference TRBV11-3 and TRBJ2-3 gives the full variable domain: EAGVVQSPRYKIIEKKQPVAFWCNPISGHNTLYWYLQNLGQGPELLIRYENEEAVDDSQLPKDRFSAERLKGVDSTLKIQPAELGDSAVYLCASSLAVDRGGTDTQYFGPGTRLTVL.

The gene calls are TRBV2 and TRBJ2-7; 11 nucleotides align to TRBD2. The CDR3 spans 15 residues. V gave up 8 bases and J gave up 4 bases; unmatched junction bases: 10. Germline-derived CDR1 and CDR2 are SNHLY and FYNNEI. CDR3 in amino acids: CASHVGLAGGYEQYF. The CDR3 bases are TGTGCCAGCCACGTGGGGCTAGCGGGGGGATACGAGCAGTACTTC.

The chain joins TRBV7-3 to TRBJ2-1; 11 nucleotides align to TRBD2. Germline CDR1 SGHTA, CDR2 FQGTGA. V shed 3 bases and J 5 bases; nucleotides not matched to a gene: 12. This CDR3 region has 18 residues. This chain's CDR3 is CASSFPLLTSGGDNEQFF. The CDR3 coding sequence is TGTGCCAGCAGCTTTCCTCTCCTAACTAGCGGGGGAGACAATGAGCAGTTCTTC.

V and J are TRBV7-9 and TRBJ1-2; tentatively, D is TRBD1 (5 bases). The CDR3 has 14 amino acids. Trimming cost V 6 bases and J 6 bases, with 17 bases left between them. Germline CDR1 SEHNR, CDR2 FQNEAQ (reference sequence). This CDR3 reads CASSLLGGIHGYTF. CDR3 DNA: TGTGCCAGCAGTCTACTGGGGGGGATCCATGGCTACACCTTC. Full variable domain (outside the CDR3, taken from reference TRBV7-9 and TRBJ1-2): DTGVSQNPRHKITKRGQNVTFRCDPISEHNRLYWYRQTLGQGPEFLTYFQNEAQLEKSRLLSDRFSAERPKGSFSTLEIQRTEQGDSAMYLCASSLLGGIHGYTFGSGTRLTVV.

The chain uses TRBV12-5 and TRBJ1-5; 9 positions match TRBD1. This CDR3 contains 15 residues. V lost 5 bases and J lost 10; bases outside the gene matches: 12. Germline V CDR1 and CDR2: LGHNT, FRNRAP. The DNA of the CDR3 is TGTGCTAGTGGTCACCTCAGCGGGACAGGGCAACCCCAGCATTTT. It yields the protein CASGHLSGTGQPQHF.

Here the CDR3 DNA reads TGTGCCAGCAGCGTATCTATAAGCAGGACAGATACGCAGTATTTT. It yields the protein CASSVSISRTDTQYF. The V gene is TRBV9, the J gene TRBJ2-3; D is unclear. The V and J ends lost 1 base and 3 bases respectively, with 12 bases between them. Germline loops: CDR1 SGDLS, CDR2 YYNGEE. The CDR3 totals 15 residues.

The rearrangement joins TRBV7-7 to TRBJ2-1, with D perhaps TRBD2 (6 bases). Trimming left V 3 bases short and J 0 bases short, with 9 bases between. The CDR3 contains 15 residues. The germline gives CDR1 SSHAT, CDR2 FNYEAQ (reference sequence). The CDR3 reads CASSLGSGSYNEQFF. CDR3 in DNA: TGTGCCAGCAGCTTGGGTAGCGGCTCCTACAATGAGCAGTTCTTC.

This chain uses TRBV19 with TRBJ1-6, with TRBD1 identical over 9 bases. The J segment lost 9 bases and the V segment lost 9 bases, leaving 6 bases of the junction unmatched. The CDR3 runs 13 residues. Germline V gene data show CDR1 as LNHDA and CDR2 as SQIVND (reference sequence). The CDR3 DNA reads as TGTGCCAGCAAGGGACAGGGAGGTTCACCCCTCCACTTT. Its translation is CASKGQGGSPLHF.

This clone was observed many times. J is TRBJ2-5 and V is TRBV28; 7 nucleotides line up with TRBD1. The CDR3 is made up of 13 amino acids. Germline V CDR1 and CDR2: MDHEN, SYDVKM. V gave up 9 bases and J gave up 5 bases; unmatched junction bases: 9. The CDR3 loop reads CASRQGMKETQYF. For the CDR3, the DNA is TGTGCCAGTCGACAGGGAATGAAGGAGACCCAGTACTTC.

The chain uses TRBV2 and TRBJ2-5; 14 bases map to TRBD2. CDR1 and CDR2 (germline): SNHLY, FYNNEI. The CDR3 has 17 residues. Trimming cost V 6 bases and J 5 bases; bases outside gene matches: 11. For the CDR3, the DNA is TGTGCCAGCAGGCGTTTGACTAGCGGGGGGGCCGCGGAGACCCAGTACTTC. It translates to CASRRLTSGGAAETQYF. The full variable domain, in which reference TRBV2 and TRBJ2-5 provide the parts outside the CDR3, is EPEVTQTPSHQVTQMGQEVILRCVPISNHLYFYWYRQILGQKVEFLVSFYNNEISEKSEIFDDQFSVERPDGSNFTLKIRSTKLEDSAMYFCASRRLTSGGAAETQYFGPGTRLLVL.

This sequence joins TRBV5-4 and TRBJ1-1; 8 positions agree with TRBD1. V lost 5 bases, J lost 3 bases, and 0 bases stayed unmatched. Germline CDR1 SGHNT, CDR2 YYREEE (reference sequence). The CDR3 loop spans 12 amino acids. The CDR3 reads CASRQGDTEAFF. CDR3 nucleotides: TGTGCCAGCAGACAGGGGGACACTGAAGCTTTCTTT.

This chain uses TRBV5-4 with TRBJ2-4; 9 positions agree with TRBD1. The CDR3 consists of 17 residues. V lost 4 bases and J lost 1; bases outside the gene matches: 9. CDR1 is SGHNT, CDR2 YYREEE, per germline (reference sequence). The CDR3 is CASSPAGTGRAKNIQYF. In DNA form, the CDR3 reads TGTGCCAGCAGCCCGGCCGGGACAGGGCGGGCCAAAAACATTCAGTACTTC.

V is TRBV7-9 and J is TRBJ1-1; D unresolved. The length of the CDR3 is 15 residues. CDR1 and CDR2 (germline): SEHNR, FQNEAQ (reference sequence). V gave up 3 bases and J gave up 1 base, with 12 bases separating them. CDR3 coding DNA: TGTGCCAGCAGCTTTTCACAGTCCGGGAACACTGAAGCTTTCTTT. Its translation: CASSFSQSGNTEAFF.

CDR3 sequence reads: CASSYGPNTGELFF. The CDR3 region has the DNA TGTGCCAGCAGTTATGGGCCTAACACCGGGGAGCTGTTTTTT. This chain links TRBV6-5 with TRBJ2-2; D not certain. V dropped 3 bases and J dropped 2 bases, with 7 bases sitting between them. In germline, CDR1 is MNHEY, CDR2 SVGAGI. This CDR3 is built from 14 residues.

The rearrangement links TRBV4-1 to TRBJ1-1, with D unresolved. The CDR3 has 14 amino acids. With 1 base removed from V and 0 bases from J, the gap between germline ends came to 6 bases. Germline V CDR1 and CDR2: MGHRA, YSYEKL. The CDR3 protein is CASSQVQVNTEAFF. The CDR3 nucleotides are TGCGCCAGCAGCCAAGTTCAGGTGAACACTGAAGCTTTCTTT.

The chain carries TRBV24-1 and TRBJ2-1; TRBD2 agrees at 7 bases. V was pared by 5 bases and J by 7 bases, with 7 bases of the junction left unmatched. CDR1 KGHDR and CDR2 SFDVKD come from the germline V gene. CDR3 size: 14 residues. The chain's CDR3 is CATSAAGTGNEQFF. CDR3 coding DNA: TGTGCCACCAGTGCAGCGGGGACGGGGAATGAGCAGTTCTTC.

The chain uses TRBV11-2 and TRBJ2-3, with 7 bases lining up with TRBD2. Germline assignment: CDR1 SGHAT and CDR2 FQNNGV. Losses at the gene ends were 2 bases for V and 2 bases for J; bases not matched to a gene: 10. The CDR3 contains 17 residues. The CDR3 sequence: CASSLRSSGGNTDTQYF. The CDR3 DNA sequence: TGTGCCAGCAGCTTAAGGAGTTCGGGGGGTAACACAGATACGCAGTATTTT. Full variable domain (remainder filled in from reference TRBV11-2 and TRBJ2-3): EAGVAQSPRYKIIEKRQSVAFWCNPISGHATLYWYQQILGQGPKLLIQFQNNGVVDDSQLPKDRFSAERLKGVDSTLKIQPAKLEDSAVYLCASSLRSSGGNTDTQYFGPGTRLTVL.